This T cell receptor beta chain was retrieved from a study of beta chain features in type 1 diabetes. The CDR3 is made up of 17 amino acids. The V gene's germline CDR1 is SGHAT and CDR2 FQNNGV. V lost 5 bases to trimming and J lost 3 bases, with 20 bases between them. Expressed TCRB transcripts were sequenced, since all the RNA that had been isolated was reverse transcribed. The table came from immunoSEQ multiplex PCR; TCRdb's copy has only in-frame clones and leaves some out. The sample holds almost 250,000 clones, 12% to 15% seen once. In its sample, this clone was seen a few times. The rearrangement joins TRBV11-2 to TRBJ2-4; possible D gene TRBD1, 6 bases. Sequenced input: naive CD4+ T cells from blood. This receptor was obtained from a woman between 40 and 50 years old in good health. The DNA for the CDR3 is TGTGCCAGCAGCCCAATACAGGGAACAGGCTACAAAAACATTCAGTACTTC. Protein sequence: CASSPIQGTGYKNIQYF.